This T cell receptor beta chain appears in the sequencing data of a study of early T cells in non-severe SARS-CoV-2 infection. This clonotype was found many times. With 7 bases removed from V and 1 base from J, the gap between germline ends came to 19 bases. Germline CDR1 is SQVTM and CDR2 is ANQGSEA. There are 15 residues in the CDR3. Via MiXCR, TCRdb re-called the 5' RACE reads, giving one row per CDR3 protein. In the table there are approximately 31,000 distinct CDR3 sequences, roughly 7.2% of which are singletons. Sequencing used whole blood. The clonotype comes from an adult who was a healthcare worker with PCR-confirmed SARS-CoV-2 infection or an uninfected control (not recorded which). This chain uses TRBV29-1 with TRBJ2-5; D is tentatively TRBD1 or TRBD2 (6 bases each). The CDR3 DNA follows: TGCAGCGCCGGAGGGCAACAGGGTCTCCAAGAGACCCAGTACTTC. It specifies CSAGGQQGLQETQYF.